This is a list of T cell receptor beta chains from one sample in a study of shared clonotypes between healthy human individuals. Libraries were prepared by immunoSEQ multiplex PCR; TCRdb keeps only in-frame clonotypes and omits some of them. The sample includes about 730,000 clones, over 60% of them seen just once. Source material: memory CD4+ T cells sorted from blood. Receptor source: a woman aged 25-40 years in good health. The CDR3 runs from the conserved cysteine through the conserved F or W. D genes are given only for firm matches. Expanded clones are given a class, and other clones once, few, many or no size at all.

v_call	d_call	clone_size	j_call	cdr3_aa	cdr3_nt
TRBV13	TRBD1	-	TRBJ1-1	CASSSAGGWNTEAFF	TGTGCCAGCAGTTCAGCAGGGGGCTGGAACACTGAAGCTTTCTTT
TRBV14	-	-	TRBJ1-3	CASSPLAGNTIYF	TGTGCCAGCAGCCCGTTGGCTGGAAACACCATATATTTT
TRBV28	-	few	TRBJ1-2	CASSLSGTGYTF	TGTGCCAGCAGTTTGTCGGGGACTGGCTACACCTTC
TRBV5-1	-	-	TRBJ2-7	CASSIGNPSSYEQYF	TGCGCCAGCAGCATCGGGAACCCTAGCTCCTACGAGCAGTACTTC
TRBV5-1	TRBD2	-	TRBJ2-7	CASRLAGTYEQYF	TGCGCCAGCCGACTAGCGGGAACTTACGAGCAGTACTTC
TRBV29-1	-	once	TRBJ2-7	CSVSQANEQYF	TGCAGCGTTTCTCAGGCGAACGAGCAGTACTTC
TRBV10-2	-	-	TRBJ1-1	CASSGGEFEAFF	TGCGCCAGCAGTGGGGGAGAGTTTGAAGCTTTCTTT
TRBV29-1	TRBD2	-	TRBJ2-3	CSVARSSGMGSNTQYF	TGCAGCGTTGCGAGGTCTAGCGGGATGGGGTCGAATACGCAGTATTTT
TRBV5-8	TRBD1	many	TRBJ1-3	CASSFLGTEGNTIYF	TGTGCCAGCAGCTTTCTCGGGACAGAGGGAAACACCATATATTTT
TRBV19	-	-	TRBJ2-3	CASKLMGRGAEDTQYF	TGTGCCAGTAAACTAATGGGCAGGGGTGCCGAAGATACGCAGTATTTT
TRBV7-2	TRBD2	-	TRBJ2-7	CASRAGGPFGEQYF	TGTGCCAGCAGAGCGGGAGGGCCTTTTGGCGAGCAGTACTTC
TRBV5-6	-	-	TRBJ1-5	CASSLRHSVGSNQPQHF	TGTGCCAGCAGCTTACGGCACTCCGTGGGGAGCAATCAGCCCCAGCATTTT
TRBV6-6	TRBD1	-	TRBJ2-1	CASSRQGYEQFF	TGTGCCAGCAGTCGACAGGGCTATGAGCAGTTCTTC
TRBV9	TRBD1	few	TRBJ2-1	CASSAGQGVANEQFF	TGTGCCAGCAGCGCGGGACAGGGGGTTGCCAATGAGCAGTTCTTC
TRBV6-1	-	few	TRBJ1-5	CASSSLGGGQPQHF	TGTGCCAGCAGTTCTTTAGGGGGGGGACAGCCCCAGCATTTT
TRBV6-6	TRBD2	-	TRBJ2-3	CASSVAAGISTDTQYF	TGTGCCAGCAGCGTAGCAGCGGGAATCAGCACAGATACGCAGTATTTT
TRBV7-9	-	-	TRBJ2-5	CASSREGETQYF	TGTGCCAGCAGCCGAGAAGGAGAGACCCAGTACTTC
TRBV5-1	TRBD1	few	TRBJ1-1	CASSSDRGPLPYTEAFF	TGCGCCAGCAGCTCCGACAGGGGGCCTCTACCATACACTGAAGCTTTCTTT
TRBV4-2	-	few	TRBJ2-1	CASSQDPGGSYNEQFF	TGTGCCAGCAGCCAAGACCCTGGCGGCTCCTACAATGAGCAGTTCTTC
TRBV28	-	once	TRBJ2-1	CASSLAGDIAYNEQFF	TGTGCCAGCAGTTTAGCGGGGGACATCGCCTACAATGAACAGTTCTTC
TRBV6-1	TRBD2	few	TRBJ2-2	CASSEAGGASGFALGSGELFF	TGTGCCAGCAGTGAAGCGGGCGGCGCTAGCGGGTTTGCACTGGGTTCCGGGGAGCTGTTTTTT